The next 5 T cell receptor beta chains were all read from a single sample in a study of T-cell memory formation after mild COVID-19. TCRdb recomputed calls from the 5' RACE reads with MiXCR, one row per CDR3 protein. The sample lists fewer than 50,000 distinct CDR3 sequences; approximately 7% were seen once. The source material was PBMCs or a T cell subset sorted from them (not recorded which). These receptors were taken from a man aged 18 to 29 who had mild COVID-19 (a few samples of this study predate the infection). Cell type and time point are not known.

The genes are TRBV25-1 and TRBJ2-2, with 11 nucleotides matching TRBD2. The CDR3 spans 16 residues. CDR1 MGHDK and CDR2 SYGVNS come from the germline V gene. V was pared by 4 bases and J by 5 bases, with 6 bases of the junction left unmatched. DNA of the CDR3: TGTGCCAGCAGTGGTCTAGCGGGGGGAGGGACCGGGGAGCTGTTTTTT. Amino acid sequence: CASSGLAGGGTGELFF.

This clonotype was counted between two and nine times. This rearrangement joins TRBV24-1 to TRBJ1-3; TRBD1 might be the D (6 bases). Germline V gene sequence: CDR1 KGHDR, CDR2 SFDVKD. The CDR3 runs to 17 residues. V was shortened by 4 bases and J by 0 bases, with 15 bases between the two germline ends. CDR3 nucleotides: TGTGCCACCAGTGAGGGAACGACAGGACGCTCTGGAAACACCATATATTTT. This translates into CATSEGTTGRSGNTIYF.

V usage is TRBV19 and J usage is TRBJ2-1; 11 bases are a match to TRBD2. Germline V gene sequence: CDR1 LNHDA, CDR2 SQIVND (reference sequence). There are 13 residues in the CDR3. V gave up 8 bases and J gave up 8 bases; unmatched junction bases: 5. The CDR3 sequence is CASGASGGYEQFF. For the CDR3, the DNA is TGTGCCAGTGGGGCTAGCGGGGGGTATGAGCAGTTCTTC.

This clonotype showed up many times. This sequence joins TRBV20-1 and TRBJ2-1, with D perhaps TRBD1 or TRBD2 (5 bases each). Trimming stripped 5 bases from V and 12 bases from J, with 14 bases between. Germline V CDR1 and CDR2: DFQATT, SNEGSKA (reference sequence). The CDR3 is 11 amino acids. The chain's CDR3 is CSARYGARQFF. CDR3 DNA: TGCAGTGCTCGCTACGGGGCTAGGCAGTTCTTC.

This clonotype rates as medium-sized (0.01 to 0.1%). The rearrangement links TRBV5-1 to TRBJ2-6; D unresolved. This CDR3 is built from 14 residues. Germline CDR1 and CDR2: SGHRS and YFSETQ. Trimming cost V 6 bases and J 0 bases, with 7 bases left between them. The DNA for the CDR3 is TGCGCCAGCAACCCGATCTCTGGGGCCAACGTCCTGACTTTC. It specifies CASNPISGANVLTF.